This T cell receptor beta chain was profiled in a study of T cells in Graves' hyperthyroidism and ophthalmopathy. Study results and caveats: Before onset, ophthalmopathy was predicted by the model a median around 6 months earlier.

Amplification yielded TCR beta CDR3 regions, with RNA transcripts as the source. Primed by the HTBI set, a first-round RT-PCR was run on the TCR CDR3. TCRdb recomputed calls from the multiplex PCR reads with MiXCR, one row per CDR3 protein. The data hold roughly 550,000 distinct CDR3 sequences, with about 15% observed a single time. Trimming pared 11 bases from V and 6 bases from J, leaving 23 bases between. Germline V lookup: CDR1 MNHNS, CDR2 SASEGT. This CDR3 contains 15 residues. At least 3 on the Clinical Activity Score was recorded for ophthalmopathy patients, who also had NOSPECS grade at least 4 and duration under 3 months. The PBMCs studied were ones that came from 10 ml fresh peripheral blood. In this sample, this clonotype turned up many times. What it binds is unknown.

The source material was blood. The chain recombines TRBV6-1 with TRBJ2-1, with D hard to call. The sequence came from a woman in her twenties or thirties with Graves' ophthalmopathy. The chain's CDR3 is CALTTLVGWSNEQFF. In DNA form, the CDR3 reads TGTGCCCTCACGACCCTAGTGGGATGGTCCAATGAGCAGTTCTTC.